This passage covers 5 T cell receptor beta chains from one sample sequenced in a study of cytomegalovirus exposure and HLA in healthy donors. PCR amplification relied on 60 Vbeta primers (plus 13 Jbeta primers). This table comes from immunoSEQ multiplex PCR, and its TCRdb copy is limited to in-frame clones, with some not included. This repertoire includes around 37,000 clones. Sequenced: PBMCs. The receptors were gathered from a human donor in good health.

The J gene is TRBJ1-2, the V gene TRBV4-2; a possible D gene is TRBD1 (6 bases). Germline CDR1 LGHNA, CDR2 YNFKEQ. The CDR3 consists of 17 residues. V lost 3 bases, J lost 5 bases, and 22 bases lay in between. The CDR3, as DNA: TGTGCCAGCAGCCAGATATTTGTAGGGGGGGCGTTTTATGGCTACACCTTC. It specifies CASSQIFVGGAFYGYTF.

The chain is built from TRBV7-9 and TRBJ1-5; tentatively, D is TRBD1 (6 bases). CDR3 length equals 16 residues. Germline V gene lookup returns CDR1 SEHNR and CDR2 FQNEAQ (reference sequence). Trimming left V 2 bases short and J 5 bases short, with 16 bases between. The CDR3 bases are TGTGCCAGCAGCTTAAGCGGAGGGGGAGGGGATCAGCCCCAGCATTTT. Translated, it gives CASSLSGGGGDQPQHF.

The rearrangement links TRBV7-8 to TRBJ1-2, with D perhaps matching TRBD1 (6 bases). Germline values: CDR1 SGHVS, CDR2 FQNEAQ. V shed 6 bases and J shed 4 bases, with 18 bases lying between them. There are 15 residues in the CDR3. The CDR3 spells CASRHLAGAGYGYTF. The CDR3 coding sequence is TGTGCCAGCAGACACCTGGCAGGGGCGGGCTATGGCTACACCTTC.

V is TRBV6-5 and J is TRBJ1-1, with D maybe TRBD1 (5 bases). Trimming pared 4 bases from V and 0 bases from J, leaving 12 bases between. This CDR3 is 15 amino acids long. Looked up from germline, CDR1 is MNHEY and CDR2 is SVGAGI. The CDR3 bases are TGTGCCAGCAGTTTCACGACAGCTATGAACACTGAAGCTTTCTTT. Encoded protein: CASSFTTAMNTEAFF.

This chain joins TRBV19 and TRBJ1-6, with 7 nucleotides matching TRBD1. Looked up from germline, CDR1 is LNHDA and CDR2 is SQIVND (reference sequence). J was trimmed by 7 bases and V by 7 bases; bases with no gene match: 7. The CDR3 sequence is 14 residues long. The CDR3 sequence: CASKPWDRNSPLHF. CDR3 sequence (DNA): TGTGCCAGTAAACCTTGGGACAGAAATTCACCCCTCCACTTT.